The present TCR beta chain was sequenced within a study of read filtering for tumor transcriptome and immune sequencing (dated by TCRdb to 2019 to 2021). Regarding the complete study: The cohort had around 16 male and approximately 15 female patients with a mean age of around 69 years, ranging from about 40 to 85. By revised international staging, eight or nine patients were R-ISS I, about 15 were R-ISS II and more than five were R-ISS III. After DNase treatment, whole-transcriptome libraries were prepared with the TruSeq RNA Access Library Prep Kit. Per sample, about 3.5 to 10.27 million TCR-region mapped reads were obtained with IR-seq, compared with only 85 to 1273 with RNA-seq. Using the same bone marrow samples, the study compared TCR repertoires obtained by targeted immune repertoire sequencing with those obtained by bulk whole-transcriptome sequencing. One of the main goals was to work out a read-filtering strategy for immune repertoire data, in particular whether clonotypes backed by only a single read should be removed. The investigation overall reported the following: The sorted CD138-negative fraction was a mixed bone marrow immune population, not purified T cells. The correlation between IR-seq and RNA-seq shared clonotype proportions was increased by removal of single-read clonotypes. Clonotypes were captured by IR-seq at much higher depth and more reliably than by RNA-seq, and smaller IR-seq throughput was sufficient for identification of most shared clonotypes. Single-read clonotypes made up approximately 79% of clonotypes but only about 4% of total reads in IR-seq, compared with approximately 70% of clonotypes and under 45% of reads in RNA-seq.

The Immunoverse kit was used to build TCR libraries from around 420 ng RNA, with molecular barcoded adaptors covering alpha/delta and beta/gamma chains. TCR library preparation was performed with the same RNA that was used for transcriptome sequencing. Sequencing of the TCR libraries was done on an Illumina HiSeq 4000 with 2 x 150 cycles. The paper's data handling went like this. TCR reads were aligned to human V, D, J and C references and assembled into CDR3 clonotypes with MiXCR, including quality filtering and error correction. The tcR package in R was used to analyze clonotype counts and gene usage diversity. Raw mapping reads were checked after the RNA-seq reads had been mapped by STAR aligner version 2.5.3a onto the human GRCh37 genome. To test the effect of sequencing depth on detected clonotypes, IR-seq fastq files were randomly downsampled using Seqtk 1.3. TCRdb ran its own pipeline on the public reads, namely fastp trimming at Q25 and MiXCR clone calling, and kept in-frame beta chains. Rows are combined by CDR3 protein, so each entry shows the most common genes and DNA. TCRdb's processing, not the authors', yielded these V and J calls. This sample has 40,000 or so distinct CDR3 sequences in its table, and roughly 12% of those were observed once. The top ten constitute about 35% of the sample.

Each patient had bone marrow sampled at the time of active disease. Bone marrow mononuclear cells were isolated by Ficoll-Hypaque density gradient centrifugation. Myeloma plasma cells were removed and CD138-negative cells were obtained by negative selection following labeling with CD138 magnetic microbeads on a MACS separator. Flow cytometry with CD138 antibodies on an Attune NxT was used to check how pure the isolated cells were. Total RNA was extracted with TRIzol reagent and quantified with a NanoDrop spectrophotometer. Paired RNA-seq and IR-seq were performed on each patient's CD138-negative bone marrow sample. V drops 0 bases and J drops 0 bases, leaving 9 bases in between. The CDR1 and CDR2 encoded by the germline V gene are SGHVS and FQNEAQ. The CDR3 has 16 amino acids, counting the end cysteine and phenylalanine. The entry retains the CDR3 DNA only, 48 bases that are in frame from base 1. The sample holds a few counts of this clonotype. The antigen it binds to is not known. Base qualities are not provided; no much larger clone lies one nucleotide away.

The chain joins TRBV7-8 to TRBJ2-1; there is no confident call for the D gene. This clonotype was obtained from a donor older than 35 with multiple myeloma. Source material: a population of CD138-negative cells sorted from bone marrow. The sample's cell subset or site label, in plain terms: bone marrow mononuclear cells depleted of CD138+ plasma/myeloma cells by negative magnetic selection. The CDR3 protein: CASSLAGSSSYNEQFF. The DNA sequence follows: TGTGCCAGCAGCTTAGCCGGGTCTAGCTCCTACAATGAGCAGTTCTTC.